This T cell receptor (beta chain) was identified during a study of cytomegalovirus exposure and HLA in healthy donors. For this clone: The antigen remains unidentified.

Germline V lookup: CDR1 LNHNV, CDR2 YYDKDF (reference sequence). The CDR3 spans 14 residues. V lost 3 bases, J lost 8 bases, and 13 bases lay in between. Study-wide results and caveats: A later analysis reported that several of the most significant clusters appeared to be linked to common viral pathogens, among them Epstein-Barr virus. According to the study, about 180 TCR beta chains were cytomegalovirus-associated.

The PCR used 60 Vbeta and 13 Jbeta primers. Profiled with immunoSEQ multiplex PCR; TCRdb holds only in-frame clones, not every one. This sample carries 130,000 to 150,000 clones, roughly 68% of them seen once, and the ten largest clones take about 4.5%. This TCR derives from a man in his fifties or sixties in good health and CMV-seronegative. The rearrangement joins TRBV15 to TRBJ1-4; D might be TRBD1 (5 bases). The specimen was PBMCs. This CDR3 reads CATSSSGEGEKLFF. The CDR3 DNA follows: TGTGCCACCAGCAGTTCCGGGGAGGGGGAAAAACTGTTTTTT.